This passage covers 7 T cell receptor beta chains from one sample sequenced in a study of read filtering for tumor transcriptome and immune sequencing (dated by TCRdb to between 2020 and 2021). Sequencing took place on an Illumina HiSeq 4000. TCR libraries were built from 400 ng RNA with the Immunoverse kit, using molecular barcoded adaptors covering alpha/delta and beta/gamma chains. In TCRdb, the public reads were trimmed at Q25 with fastp and aligned with MiXCR, with productive beta chains retained. Here each entry gathers all rows of one CDR3 protein and keeps the most common genes and DNA. The sample table lists more than 100,000 distinct CDR3 sequences, less than 15% of them with a count of one. More than 6.5% of the sample rests with the top ten. The sample consisted of a population of CD138-negative cells sorted from bone marrow. The sample's cell subset or site, from its label and the paper: bone marrow mononuclear cells depleted of CD138+ plasma/myeloma cells by negative magnetic selection. The source of these receptors is a donor at least 40 years old with multiple myeloma.

Details on this clonotype: A read error may be the cause here, since a much bigger clone is one base away. The V call is TRBV27, the J call TRBJ2-3; TRBD2 agrees at 7 bases. CDR1 MNHEY and CDR2 SMNVEV come from the germline V gene (reference sequence). The CDR3 sequence is 17 residues long. The CDR3 DNA is TGTGCCAGCAGTTTCTTATCACTAGCGCCTAGCACAGATACGCTGTATTTT. Its translation: CASSFLSLAPSTDTLYF.

This clonotype appeared many times. The J gene is TRBJ1-1, the V gene TRBV6-5; D is uncertain. Germline CDR1 MNHEY, CDR2 SVGAGI. Trimming removed 0 bases at V and 0 bases at J, with 8 bases between. The CDR3 spans 15 residues. The CDR3 region is CASSYSHSMNTEAFF. In DNA, the CDR3 is TGTGCCAGCAGTTACTCACATAGTATGAACACTGAAGCTTTCTTT.

This clonotype was seen at least ten times. The J gene is TRBJ2-1, the V gene TRBV6-6; D gene ambiguous. Trimming pared 7 bases from V and 7 bases from J, leaving 8 bases between. CDR3 length: 11 amino acids. The germline gives CDR1 MNHNY, CDR2 SVGAGI (reference sequence). The CDR3 spells CASTPGNEQFF. The CDR3 DNA reads as TGTGCCAGCACTCCCGGGAATGAGCAGTTCTTC.

The sample holds many counts of this clonotype. The chain is built from TRBV5-1 and TRBJ2-1; 9 bases are a match to TRBD2. This CDR3 contains 15 residues. The junction had 6 bases not matched to a gene; V was cut back by 2 bases and J by 6 bases. Germline assignment: CDR1 SGHRS and CDR2 YFSETQ. The CDR3 DNA reads TGCGCCAGCAGCTTCCAAGCGGGAGGAAGCAATGAGCAGTTCTTC. It is translated as CASSFQAGGSNEQFF.

This clonotype has at least ten counts. The rearrangement joins TRBV7-6 to TRBJ2-7, with D perhaps matching TRBD1 (5 bases). Germline CDR1 and CDR2: SGHVS and FNYEAQ. The CDR3 is made up of 14 amino acids. Trimming took off 3 bases at V and 2 bases at J, with 11 bases between the two ends. The CDR3 coding sequence is TGTGCCAGCAGCTTCCGTGGGGCCCCCTACGAGCAGTACTTC. This codes for CASSFRGAPYEQYF.

The genes are TRBV7-8 and TRBJ2-2; D may be TRBD1 (6 bases). The V end was cut by 1 base, the J end by 9 bases, with 6 bases between. The CDR3 is made up of 12 amino acids. The V gene's germline CDR1 is SGHVS and CDR2 FQNEAQ. The CDR3 sequence is CASSLGGRELFF. CDR3 DNA sequence: TGTGCCAGCAGCTTAGGGGGGCGGGAGCTGTTTTTT. The full variable domain, completed using reference TRBV7-8 and TRBJ2-2, is GAGVSQSPRYKVAKRGQDVALRCDPISGHVSLFWYQQALGQGPEFLTYFQNEAQLDKSGLPSDRFFAERPEGSVSTLKIQRTQQEDSAVYLCASSLGGRELFFGEGSRLTVL.

Notes on this clonotype: A read error is the likely source, as a far larger clone sits one nucleotide away. The genes are TRBV6-5 and TRBJ2-1, with D hard to call. This CDR3 region has 16 residues. Germline loops: CDR1 MNHEY, CDR2 SVGAGI. CDR3 DNA: TGTGCCAGCAGTGCAAGTCTTTCCGCCTCCCACAATGAGCAGTTCTTC. Its translation: CASSASLSASHNEQFF.